Listed below are T cell receptor beta chains from one sample, sequenced in a study of CD8 T cells in Susac syndrome. TCRdb analysed the immunoSEQ multiplex PCR reads with MiXCR anew, one entry per CDR3 protein. The sample lists approximately 120,000 distinct CDR3 sequences; 92% were seen once. The source material was CD4+ T cells from PBMCs. Receptors were obtained from a human donor in good health. CDR3s include the opening cysteine and the closing phenylalanine or tryptophan. Fields, in order: clone size, V gene, J gene, D gene, CDR3 DNA, CDR3 protein. A D gene is named only where the DNA matches it firmly. Rows may omit the clone size; those that give it use once, few, many or a size class.

.,TRBV9,TRBJ2-5,.,TGTGCCAGCAGCGTAGGTGCGGGGGCCCAAGAGACCCAGTACTTC,CASSVGAGAQETQYF
few,TRBV3-1,TRBJ2-7,.,TGTGCCAGCAGCCATGAGGGGAGGCACGAGCAGTACTTC,CASSHEGRHEQYF
.,TRBV7-9,TRBJ1-4,TRBD1,TGTGCCAGCAGCCCGGGGACAGGGGCTAATGAAAAACTGTTTTTT,CASSPGTGANEKLFF
.,TRBV19,TRBJ1-5,.,TGTGCCAGTAGTATGGGGGCGAATCTAAATCAGCCCCAGCATTTT,CASSMGANLNQPQHF
.,TRBV19,TRBJ1-1,.,TGTGCCAGTAGTATAGGCCCAGGGGAGAACACTGAAGCTTTCTTT,CASSIGPGENTEAFF
.,TRBV2,TRBJ2-3,.,TGTGCCAGCAGTGAAGGGGCCGATACGCAGTATTTT,CASSEGADTQYF
.,TRBV6-2/TRBV6-3,TRBJ2-1,TRBD2,TGTGCCAGCAGTTATTTTGGACTAGCGGGATCCCTTAGCTCCTACAATGAGCAGTTCTTC,CASSYFGLAGSLSSYNEQFF
once,TRBV5-1,TRBJ2-1,.,TGCGCCAGCAGCTTGGGGACTCAAGTGACCAATGAGCAGTTCTTC,CASSLGTQVTNEQFF
.,TRBV29-1,TRBJ2-7,TRBD1,TGCAGCGTTGAAGCTCTGCGACAGGGCCTTTACGAGCAGTACTTC,CSVEALRQGLYEQYF
.,TRBV9,TRBJ2-1,.,TGTGCCAGCAGCGTTGGGGACGGTACTGAGCAGTTCTTC,CASSVGDGTEQFF
.,TRBV7-9,TRBJ2-7,TRBD2,TGTGCCAGCAGCTCCCAGGGTAGCGGGAGTGCCTACGAGCAGTACTTC,CASSSQGSGSAYEQYF
once,TRBV3-1,TRBJ1-4,.,TGTGCCAGCAGCCAAGATCCCTGGGCCCTAAATGAAAAACTGTTTTTT,CASSQDPWALNEKLFF
.,TRBV7-9,TRBJ2-5,.,TGTGCCAGCAGCTACAGCCTAAACCAAGAGACCCAGTACTTC,CASSYSLNQETQYF
.,TRBV20-1,TRBJ1-1,.,TGCAGTGTCGGGACATCGAGGACTGAAGCTTTCTTT,CSVGTSRTEAFF
.,TRBV29-1,TRBJ2-3,TRBD2,TGCAGCGCTAGTGGCGGGGGGAGCACAGATACGCAGTATTTT,CSASGGGSTDTQYF
.,TRBV12-3/TRBV12-4,TRBJ1-1,.,TGTGCCAGCAGTCCGATCGCAGCGAACACTGAAGCTTTCTTT,CASSPIAANTEAFF
once,TRBV7-3,TRBJ2-2,.,TGTGCCAGCAGACCTAATGTAGACACCGGGGAGCTGTTTTTT,CASRPNVDTGELFF
.,TRBV4-2,TRBJ2-7,TRBD2,TGTGCCAGCAGCCAAGATAGCGGGAGCTCCTACGAGCAGTACTTC,CASSQDSGSSYEQYF
once,TRBV29-1,TRBJ2-7,.,TGCAGCGCCTCAGGCCGTCGAGGGTTTAGACAGTACTTC,CSASGRRGFRQYF
.,TRBV19,TRBJ2-2,.,TGTGCCAGTAGTATTGGCACTCACACCGGGGAGCTGTTTTTT,CASSIGTHTGELFF
.,TRBV25-1,TRBJ2-5,.,TGTGCCAGCAACGGGGCGAACCAAGAGACCCAGTACTTC,CASNGANQETQYF
once,TRBV6-5,TRBJ2-2,.,TGTGCCAGCAGTTACTCTCCACCGGGACGACCGACTATGAACACCGGGGAGCTGTTTTTT,CASSYSPPGRPTMNTGELFF
.,TRBV18,TRBJ2-4,TRBD1,TGTGCCAGCTCACCTGTGGGACAGGGGTTACACATTCAGTACTTC,CASSPVGQGLHIQYF
.,TRBV10-3,TRBJ1-2,TRBD1,TGTGCCATCAACGGTCCGGGACAGGAAAACTATGGCTACACCTTC,CAINGPGQENYGYTF
.,TRBV2,TRBJ1-2,.,TGTGCCAGCGGTCCCAGGGAGGGTAACTATGGCTACACCTTC,CASGPREGNYGYTF
.,TRBV29-1,TRBJ2-2,TRBD1,TGCAGCGTTACGACAGGGAGGAACACCGGGGAGCTGTTTTTT,CSVTTGRNTGELFF
few,TRBV6-1,TRBJ1-5,.,TGTGCCAGCACCGGGGCCGATAGCAATCAGCCCCAGCATTTT,CASTGADSNQPQHF
.,TRBV19,TRBJ1-5,TRBD1,TGTGCCAGCTCAACAGGGGGCGTCCAGCCCCAGCATTTT,CASSTGGVQPQHF
.,TRBV6-2/TRBV6-3,TRBJ1-2,.,TGTGCCAGCACCATTACATTGGAACCGGATGGCTACACCTTC,CASTITLEPDGYTF
.,TRBV5-1,TRBJ2-3,.,TGCGCCAGCAGCTCACGACAGGACGATAGCACAGATACGCAGTATTTT,CASSSRQDDSTDTQYF
.,TRBV4-2,TRBJ2-1,.,TGTGCCAGCAGCCAAGACTGGGGCGGGCCGCCTTACAATGAGCAGTTCTTC,CASSQDWGGPPYNEQFF
.,TRBV11-2,TRBJ2-6,TRBD2,TGTGCCAGCAGCTTAGGGACCGGACTAGCGGGGGGTGACTCTGGGGCCAACGTCCTGACTTTC,CASSLGTGLAGGDSGANVLTF
.,TRBV25-1,TRBJ2-7,TRBD1,TGTGCCAGCAGTGAATGCCTAAACAGGGGCTGGTTCTCCTACGAGCAGTACTTC,CASSECLNRGWFSYEQYF
.,TRBV2,TRBJ1-5,.,TGTGCCAGCAGGCCCGGGGTGTCCGATCAGCCCCAGCATTTT,CASRPGVSDQPQHF
.,TRBV6-5,TRBJ1-1,.,TGTGCCAGCAGTTACCAGGGTTTGAACACTGAAGCTTTCTTT,CASSYQGLNTEAFF
.,TRBV7-2,TRBJ2-3,TRBD2,TGTGCCAGCAGCTTAGACGGGGGACTAGCGTACCCCACAGATACGCAGTATTTT,CASSLDGGLAYPTDTQYF
.,TRBV19,TRBJ2-1,.,TGTGCCAGTAGTATCGGTCTTCAGGGGCGAAATGAGCAGTTCTTC,CASSIGLQGRNEQFF
.,TRBV20-1,TRBJ1-3,TRBD1,TGCAGTGCCCCTTTTCAGGGGGCGGGTGGTGGAAACACCATATATTTT,CSAPFQGAGGGNTIYF
.,TRBV7-2,TRBJ2-7,.,TGTGCCAGCAGCTTGGTTCCGGCAGTTCTGAACGAGCAGTACTTC,CASSLVPAVLNEQYF
.,TRBV12-3/TRBV12-4,TRBJ2-7,.,TGTGCCAGCAGTTTTGGGACCTCCTACGAGCAGTACTTC,CASSFGTSYEQYF
.,TRBV9,TRBJ1-1,.,TGTGCCAGCAGCACGATCGGGGGCGCAAACACTGAAGCTTTCTTT,CASSTIGGANTEAFF
.,TRBV27,TRBJ2-2,.,TGTGCCAGCAGGGGGGCAGGGGTCCCCGGGGAGCTGTTTTTT,CASRGAGVPGELFF